These 6 T cell receptor beta chains share one sample of origin, sequenced in a study of T cell repertoires in cytomegalovirus infection. No antigen is known for these receptors. TCRdb itself ran the reads through MiXCR, one entry per CDR3 protein. Here the sample spans roughly 570,000 distinct CDR3 sequences, 35% to 50% being singletons. The sample was cultured PBMCs, taken from culture after CMV antigen stimulation. The receptors come from a human donor in good health (CMV status not recorded). Some clones in this sample may be carry-over from other donors' samples.

This clonotype was counted between two and nine times. The chain carries TRBV20-1 and TRBJ1-6; D is undetermined. There are 13 residues in the CDR3. Germline assignment: CDR1 DFQATT and CDR2 SNEGSKA (reference sequence). V dropped 6 bases and J dropped 8 bases, with 14 bases sitting between them. CDR3: CSAPTQIDSPLHF. CDR3 nucleotides: TGCAGTGCCCCGACACAAATCGATTCACCCCTCCACTTT.

The chain couples TRBV20-1 to TRBJ1-4; 9 bases are shared with TRBD1. Germline V CDR1 and CDR2: DFQATT, SNEGSKA (reference sequence). V lost 6 bases, J lost 8 bases, and 13 bases stayed unmatched. CDR3 length: 15 amino acids. This chain's CDR3 is CSASRTGEQNEKLFF. CDR3 nucleotides: TGCAGTGCCAGCCGGACAGGGGAACAAAACGAAAAACTGTTTTTT.

V is TRBV27 and J is TRBJ2-5, with 7 bases aligning to TRBD2. The CDR3 runs 13 residues. Germline V gene sequence: CDR1 MNHEY, CDR2 SMNVEV (reference sequence). Trimming took 5 bases from V and 5 from J; bases not matched to a gene: 5. The CDR3 spells CASSDWGGETQYF. Written as DNA, the CDR3 is TGTGCCAGCAGTGACTGGGGAGGGGAGACCCAGTACTTC.

CDR3 residues: CASSYRLAVPYEQYF. The CDR3, as DNA: TGTGCCAGCAGTTACCGTCTAGCGGTTCCCTACGAGCAGTACTTC. The J gene is TRBJ2-7, the V gene TRBV6-6, with 7 nucleotides matching TRBD2. Trimming at V came to 2 bases and at J to 2 bases, leaving 6 bases not matched to a gene. In germline, CDR1 is MNHNY, CDR2 SVGAGI (reference sequence). The CDR3 sequence is 15 residues long.

The V gene is TRBV4-3, the J gene TRBJ2-2, with 10 bases matching TRBD2. J gave up 0 bases and V 4 bases, and 11 bases lay outside the gene matches. From germline, CDR1 is LGHNA and CDR2 YSLEER. The CDR3 totals 19 residues. The CDR3 nucleotides read TGCGCCAGCAGCCTCCATAGACTAGCGGGCCACGCGAACACCGGGGAGCTGTTTTTT. Translated, it gives CASSLHRLAGHANTGELFF.

V usage is TRBV7-8 and J usage is TRBJ2-3; 11 bases agree with TRBD2. Germline-derived CDR1 and CDR2 are SGHVS and FQNEAQ. The CDR3 extends over 15 amino acids. The J segment lost 2 bases and the V segment lost 6 bases, leaving 4 bases of the junction unmatched. The CDR3 DNA reads TGTGCCAGCAGAATAGCGGGAGGGCCCACAGATACGCAGTATTTT. It codes for CASRIAGGPTDTQYF.